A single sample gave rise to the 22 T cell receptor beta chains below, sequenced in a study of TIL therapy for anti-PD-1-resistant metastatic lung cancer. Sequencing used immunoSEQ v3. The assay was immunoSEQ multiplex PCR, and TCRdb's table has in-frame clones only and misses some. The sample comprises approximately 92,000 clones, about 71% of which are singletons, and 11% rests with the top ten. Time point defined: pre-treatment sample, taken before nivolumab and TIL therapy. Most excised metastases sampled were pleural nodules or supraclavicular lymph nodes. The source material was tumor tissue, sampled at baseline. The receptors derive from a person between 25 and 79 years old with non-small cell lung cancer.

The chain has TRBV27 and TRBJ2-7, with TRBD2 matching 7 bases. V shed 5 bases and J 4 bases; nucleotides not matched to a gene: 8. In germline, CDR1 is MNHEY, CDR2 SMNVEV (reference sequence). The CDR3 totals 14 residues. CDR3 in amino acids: CASSGSGSLYEQYF. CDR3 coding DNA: TGTGCCAGCAGTGGTAGCGGGTCTTTGTACGAGCAGTACTTC.

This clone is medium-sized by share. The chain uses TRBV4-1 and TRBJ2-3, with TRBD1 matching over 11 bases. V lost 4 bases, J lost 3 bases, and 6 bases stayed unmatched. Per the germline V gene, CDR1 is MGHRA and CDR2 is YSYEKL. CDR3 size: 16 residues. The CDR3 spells CASSPPGTGGTDTQYF. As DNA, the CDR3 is TGCGCCAGCAGCCCCCCCGGGACAGGGGGAACAGATACGCAGTATTTT.

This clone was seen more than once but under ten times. This CDR3 is CASSLASLAGGYEQYF. CDR3 nucleotide sequence: TGTGCCAGCAGCTTAGCCAGCCTAGCGGGAGGGTACGAGCAGTACTTC. The V and J genes are TRBV7-9 and TRBJ2-7; 12 nucleotides line up with TRBD2. Germline V lookup: CDR1 SEHNR, CDR2 FQNEAQ (reference sequence). V dropped 0 bases and J dropped 4; count of bases not matched to a gene: 4. CDR3 length equals 16 residues.

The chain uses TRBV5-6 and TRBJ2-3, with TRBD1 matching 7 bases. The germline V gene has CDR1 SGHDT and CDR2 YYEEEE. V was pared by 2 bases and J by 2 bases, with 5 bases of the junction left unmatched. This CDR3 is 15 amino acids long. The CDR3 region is CASSLKDRNTDTQYF. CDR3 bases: TGTGCCAGCAGCTTAAAGGACAGGAACACAGATACGCAGTATTTT.

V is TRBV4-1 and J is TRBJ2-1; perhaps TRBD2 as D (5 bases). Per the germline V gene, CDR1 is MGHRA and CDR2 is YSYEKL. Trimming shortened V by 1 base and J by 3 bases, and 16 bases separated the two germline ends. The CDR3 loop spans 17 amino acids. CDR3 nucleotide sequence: TGCGCCAGCAGCCAAGGTTCGTGGTACCGGGACTACAATGAGCAGTTCTTC. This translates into CASSQGSWYRDYNEQFF.

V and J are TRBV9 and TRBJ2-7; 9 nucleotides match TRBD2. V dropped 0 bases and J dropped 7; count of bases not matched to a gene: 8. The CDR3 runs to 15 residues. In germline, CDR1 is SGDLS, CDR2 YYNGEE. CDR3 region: CASSVGLAELEEQYF. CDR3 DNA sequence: TGTGCCAGCAGCGTAGGACTAGCGGAGTTGGAAGAGCAGTACTTC.

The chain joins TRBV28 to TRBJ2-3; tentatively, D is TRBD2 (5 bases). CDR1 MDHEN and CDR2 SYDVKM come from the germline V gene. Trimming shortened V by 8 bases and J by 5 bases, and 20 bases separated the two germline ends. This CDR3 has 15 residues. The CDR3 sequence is CASPPGSKRVDTQYF. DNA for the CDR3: TGTGCCAGCCCGCCGGGGAGTAAAAGGGTAGATACGCAGTATTTT.

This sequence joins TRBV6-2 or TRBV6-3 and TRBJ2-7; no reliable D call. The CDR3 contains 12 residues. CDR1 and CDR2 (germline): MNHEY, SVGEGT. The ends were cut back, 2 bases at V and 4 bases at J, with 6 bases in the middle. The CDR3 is CASSYVGYEQYF. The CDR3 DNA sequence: TGTGCCAGCAGTTACGTGGGATACGAGCAGTACTTC.

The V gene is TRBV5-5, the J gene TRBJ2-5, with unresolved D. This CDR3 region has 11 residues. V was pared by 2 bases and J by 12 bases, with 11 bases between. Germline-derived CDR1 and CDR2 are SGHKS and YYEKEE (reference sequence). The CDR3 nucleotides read TGTGCCAGCAGCTTTGGGCCAAGGAAGTACTTC. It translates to CASSFGPRKYF.

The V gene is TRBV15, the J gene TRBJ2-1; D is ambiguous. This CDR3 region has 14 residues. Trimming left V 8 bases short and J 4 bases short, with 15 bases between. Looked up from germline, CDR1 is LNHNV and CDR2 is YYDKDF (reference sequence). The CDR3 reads CATSTRQAYNEQFF. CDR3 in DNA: TGTGCCACCTCTACCCGGCAGGCATACAATGAGCAGTTCTTC. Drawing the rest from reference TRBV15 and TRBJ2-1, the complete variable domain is DAMVIQNPRYQVTQFGKPVTLSCSQTLNHNVMYWYQQKSSQAPKLLFHYYDKDFNNEADTPDNFQSRRPNTSFCFLDIRSPGLGDTAMYLCATSTRQAYNEQFFGPGTRLTVL.

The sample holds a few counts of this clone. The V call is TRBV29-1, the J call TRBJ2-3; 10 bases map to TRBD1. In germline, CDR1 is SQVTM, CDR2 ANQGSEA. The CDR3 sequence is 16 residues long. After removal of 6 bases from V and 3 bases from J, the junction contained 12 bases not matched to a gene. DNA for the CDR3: TGCAGCGTCGAGCTCGACAGGGGGCTACAGACAGATACGCAGTATTTT. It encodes CSVELDRGLQTDTQYF.

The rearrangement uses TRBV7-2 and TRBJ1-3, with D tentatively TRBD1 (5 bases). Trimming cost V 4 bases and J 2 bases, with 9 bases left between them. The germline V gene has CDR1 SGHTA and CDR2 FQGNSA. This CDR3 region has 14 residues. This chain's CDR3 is CASSSGTAGNTIYF. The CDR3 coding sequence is TGTGCCAGCAGCTCTGGGACGGCTGGAAACACCATATATTTT.

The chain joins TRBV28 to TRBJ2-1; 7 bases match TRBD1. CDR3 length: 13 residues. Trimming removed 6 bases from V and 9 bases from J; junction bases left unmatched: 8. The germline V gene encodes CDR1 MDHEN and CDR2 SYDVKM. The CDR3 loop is CASRGTGVGEQFF. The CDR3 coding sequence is TGTGCCAGCAGAGGAACAGGGGTGGGTGAGCAGTTCTTC.

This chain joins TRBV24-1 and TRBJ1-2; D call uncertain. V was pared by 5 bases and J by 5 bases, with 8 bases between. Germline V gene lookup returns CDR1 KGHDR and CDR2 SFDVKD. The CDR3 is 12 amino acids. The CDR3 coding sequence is TGTGCCACCAGTGCGGCGGGGTATGGCTACACCTTC. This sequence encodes CATSAAGYGYTF.

CDR3 in amino acids: CASSQRYEQYF. CDR3 nucleotide sequence: TGTGCCAGCAGCCAGAGGTACGAGCAGTACTTC. This sequence joins TRBV28 and TRBJ2-7, with D uncertain. CDR1 MDHEN and CDR2 SYDVKM come from the germline V gene. CDR3 length: 11 residues. Trimming removed 6 bases from V and 4 bases from J, with 7 bases in between. The variable domain in full, with the rest retrieved from reference TRBV28 and TRBJ2-7, is DVKVTQSSRYLVKRTGEKVFLECVQDMDHENMFWYRQDPGLGLRLIYFSYDVKMKEKGDIPEGYSVSREKKERFSLILESASTNQTSMYLCASSQRYEQYFGPGTRLTVT.

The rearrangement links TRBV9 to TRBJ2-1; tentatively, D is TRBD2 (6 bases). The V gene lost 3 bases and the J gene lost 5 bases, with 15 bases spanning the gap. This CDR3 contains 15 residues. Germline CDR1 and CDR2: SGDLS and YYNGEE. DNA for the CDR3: TGTGCCAGCAGCGCCCTAGCGTTGGTTAACAATGAGCAGTTCTTC. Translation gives CASSALALVNNEQFF.

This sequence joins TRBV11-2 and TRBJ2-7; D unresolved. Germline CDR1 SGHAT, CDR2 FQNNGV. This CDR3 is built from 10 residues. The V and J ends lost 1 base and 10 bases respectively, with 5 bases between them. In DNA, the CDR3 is TGTGCCAGCAGCTTAGGAGACCAGTACTTC. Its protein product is CASSLGDQYF.

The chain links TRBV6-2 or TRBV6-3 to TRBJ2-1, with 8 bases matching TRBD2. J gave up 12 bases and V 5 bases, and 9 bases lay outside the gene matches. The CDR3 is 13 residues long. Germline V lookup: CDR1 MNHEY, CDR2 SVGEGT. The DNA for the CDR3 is TGTGCCAGCAGTCAACTCCAGCGGGAGTGGCAGTTCTTC. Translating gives CASSQLQREWQFF.

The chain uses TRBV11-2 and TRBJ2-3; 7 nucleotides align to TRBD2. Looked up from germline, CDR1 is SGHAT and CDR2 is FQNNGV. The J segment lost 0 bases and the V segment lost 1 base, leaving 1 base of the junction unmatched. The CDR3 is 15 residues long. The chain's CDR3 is CASSLAGGSTDTQYF. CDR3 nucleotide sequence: TGTGCCAGCAGCTTAGCGGGGGGTAGCACAGATACGCAGTATTTT.

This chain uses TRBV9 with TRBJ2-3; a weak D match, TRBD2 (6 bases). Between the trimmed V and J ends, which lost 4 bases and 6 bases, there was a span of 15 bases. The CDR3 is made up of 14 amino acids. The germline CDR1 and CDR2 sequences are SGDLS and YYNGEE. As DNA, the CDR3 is TGTGCCAGCAGCCCCGGAGGAGGGTCCGATACGCAGTATTTT. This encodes CASSPGGGSDTQYF.

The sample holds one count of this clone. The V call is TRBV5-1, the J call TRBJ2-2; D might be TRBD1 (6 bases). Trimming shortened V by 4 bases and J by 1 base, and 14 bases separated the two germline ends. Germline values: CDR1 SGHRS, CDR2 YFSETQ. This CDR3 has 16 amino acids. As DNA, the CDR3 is TGCGCCAGCAGCCTAACAACAGGGATGAACACCGGGGAGCTGTTTTTT. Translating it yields CASSLTTGMNTGELFF.

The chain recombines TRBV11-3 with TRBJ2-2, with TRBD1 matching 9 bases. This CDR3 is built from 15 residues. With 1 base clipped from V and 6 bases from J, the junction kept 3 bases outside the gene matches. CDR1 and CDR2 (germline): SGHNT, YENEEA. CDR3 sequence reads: CASSLGQGVAGELFF. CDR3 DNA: TGTGCCAGCAGCTTAGGACAGGGGGTGGCCGGGGAGCTGTTTTTT.